This is a list of T cell receptor beta chains from one sample in a study of blood T cell repertoires in COVID-19. Profiling relied on immunoSEQ multiplex PCR, and the TCRdb table lists in-frame clones only, not all of them. The sample holds around 400,000 clones, around 87% seen once. The sequencing input was peripheral blood. The receptors come from a woman aged 60-70 years with COVID-19, enrolled during active disease. The CDR3 runs from the conserved cysteine through the conserved F or W. The order of the fields is V gene, clone size, D gene, J gene, CDR3 protein, CDR3 DNA. The D gene is left open where the match is weak. Where a row states a size, it is once, few, many or the class of an expanded clone; other rows omit it.

>TRBV5-8|NA|NA|TRBJ1-3
CASSLGGHYYSGNTIYF
TGTGCCAGCAGCTTGGGAGGTCACTACTACTCTGGAAACACCATATATTTT
>TRBV6-6|NA|NA|TRBJ2-2
CASSYGAPNTGELFF
TGTGCCAGCAGTTACGGGGCCCCTAACACCGGGGAGCTGTTTTTT
>TRBV5-1|NA|TRBD1|TRBJ1-2
CASSSDPGTGNYGYTF
TGCGCCAGCAGCTCCGACCCGGGGACAGGGAACTATGGCTACACCTTC
>TRBV7-9|NA|NA|TRBJ1-1
CAGTTHIQQGTEAFF
TGTGCCGGTACCACCCATATACAACAGGGAACTGAAGCTTTCTTT
>TRBV7-9|NA|TRBD1|TRBJ1-4
CASSFPWDRGATNEKLFF
TGTGCCAGCAGCTTCCCCTGGGACAGGGGCGCAACTAATGAAAAACTGTTTTTT
>TRBV10-2|NA|TRBD1|TRBJ1-3
CASRGQVSGNTIYF
TGCGCCAGCAGGGGACAGGTCTCTGGAAACACCATATATTTT
>TRBV2|NA|NA|TRBJ1-2
CASSAGPNYGYTF
TGTGCCAGCAGTGCAGGCCCTAACTATGGCTACACCTTC
>TRBV28|NA|NA|TRBJ1-2
CASRIRTVNYGYTF
TGTGCCAGCAGAATAAGAACAGTCAACTATGGCTACACCTTC
>TRBV6-5|NA|TRBD1|TRBJ1-4
CASSYSTRDSPKLFF
TGTGCCAGCAGTTACTCGACTCGGGACAGCCCAAAACTGTTTTTT
>TRBV4-2|once|TRBD2|TRBJ2-2
CASSQGAPRGENTGELFF
TGTGCCAGCAGCCAAGGAGCCCCCCGGGGGGAAAACACCGGGGAGCTGTTTTTT
>TRBV5-1|NA|NA|TRBJ1-5
CASSFGTGKNQPQHF
TGCGCCAGCAGCTTTGGAACAGGGAAAAATCAGCCCCAGCATTTT
>TRBV7-8|NA|TRBD1|TRBJ2-7
CASSLENRGEQYF
TGTGCCAGCAGCTTAGAAAACAGGGGCGAGCAGTACTTC
>TRBV24-1|once|NA|TRBJ2-1
CATSDRSAVNNEQFF
TGTGCCACCAGTGATCGGAGCGCGGTTAACAATGAGCAGTTCTTC
>TRBV18|NA|NA|TRBJ1-1
CASSETGQNTEAFF
TGTGCCAGCTCGGAAACGGGACAGAACACTGAAGCTTTCTTT
>TRBV5-8|NA|NA|TRBJ2-5
CASSPQGREEETQYF
TGTGCCAGCAGCCCTCAGGGGAGGGAGGAAGAGACCCAGTACTTC
>TRBV10-3|NA|NA|TRBJ1-1
CATRGREGTEAFF
TGTGCCACCAGAGGCAGGGAGGGCACTGAAGCTTTCTTT
>TRBV6-1|NA|TRBD2|TRBJ2-3
CASSEGTSGATDTQYF
TGTGCCAGCAGTGAAGGGACTAGCGGGGCCACAGATACGCAGTATTTT
>TRBV28|NA|TRBD2|TRBJ2-2
CASNAGGPGELFF
TGTGCCAGCAATGCGGGGGGACCCGGGGAGCTGTTTTTT
>TRBV7-6|NA|NA|TRBJ1-3
CASSFAGNSGNTIYF
TGTGCCAGCAGCTTCGCCGGGAACTCTGGAAACACCATATATTTT
>TRBV7-8|NA|NA|TRBJ2-5
CASSLGPEGETQYF
TGTGCCAGCAGCTTAGGCCCGGAGGGGGAGACCCAGTACTTC
>TRBV2|NA|NA|TRBJ2-1
CASSDRSEQFF
TGTGCCAGCAGTGACAGGTCTGAGCAGTTCTTC
>TRBV6-5|NA|NA|TRBJ1-1
CASSCGLNTEAFF
TGTGCCAGCAGTTGCGGGTTGAACACTGAAGCTTTCTTT
>TRBV19|NA|TRBD2|TRBJ2-4
CASSIPSGGNIQYF
TGTGCCAGTAGTATCCCTAGCGGGGGAAACATTCAGTACTTC
>TRBV15|NA|NA|TRBJ1-1
CATSRNTGTTLNTEAFF
TGTGCCACCAGCAGAAATACAGGGACCACTCTGAACACTGAAGCTTTCTTT
>TRBV28|NA|NA|TRBJ1-2
CASSLGLGGDGYTF
TGTGCCAGCAGTTTAGGGTTAGGGGGGGATGGCTACACCTTC
>TRBV14|NA|TRBD1|TRBJ1-2
CASSHLQGAANYGYTF
TGTGCCAGCAGCCATCTACAGGGGGCAGCGAACTATGGCTACACCTTC
>TRBV7-9|NA|TRBD1|TRBJ1-1
CASSPRDSLNTEAFF
TGTGCCAGCAGCCCACGGGACAGTCTGAACACTGAAGCTTTCTTT